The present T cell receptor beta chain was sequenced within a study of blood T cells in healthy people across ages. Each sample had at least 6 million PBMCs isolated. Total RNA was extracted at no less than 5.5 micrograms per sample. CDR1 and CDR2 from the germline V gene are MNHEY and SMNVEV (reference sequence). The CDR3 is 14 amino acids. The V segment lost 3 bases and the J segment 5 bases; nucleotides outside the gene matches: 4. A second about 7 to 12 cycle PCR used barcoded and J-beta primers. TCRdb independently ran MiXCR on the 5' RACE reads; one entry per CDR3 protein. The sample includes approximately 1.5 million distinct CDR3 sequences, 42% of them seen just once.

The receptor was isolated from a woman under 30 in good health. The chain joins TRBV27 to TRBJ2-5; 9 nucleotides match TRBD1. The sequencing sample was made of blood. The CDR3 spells CASSFRTGDETQYF. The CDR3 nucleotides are TGTGCCAGCAGTTTTAGGACAGGGGATGAGACCCAGTACTTC.